Listed here are 6 T cell receptor beta chains from one sample, sequenced in a study of shared clonotypes between healthy human individuals. Generated by immunoSEQ multiplex PCR, the TCRdb table keeps only in-frame clones and is missing some. The table lists about 480,000 clones, about 80% of them singletons. The sequenced sample consisted of PBMCs. The receptors shown here come from a woman aged 40 to 50 in good health. Some clones in this sample may be carry-over from other donors' samples.

This rearrangement joins TRBV28 to TRBJ2-1; D unclear. CDR3 length: 11 residues. The germline V gene has CDR1 MDHEN and CDR2 SYDVKM. The ends were cut back, 6 bases at V and 10 bases at J, with 10 bases in the middle. The CDR3 nucleotides read TGTGCCAGCAGGGTGAACTGGGAGCAGTTCTTC. Its protein is CASRVNWEQFF.

The rearrangement joins TRBV7-2 to TRBJ2-5; D perhaps matches TRBD2 (6 bases). The CDR3 runs to 15 residues. V shed 5 bases and J shed 11 bases, with 24 bases lying between them. Germline assignment: CDR1 SGHTA and CDR2 FQGNSA. CDR3 coding DNA: TGTGCCAGCAGCCAAATTAGCGGCGCGAGCTTGGAGCAGTACTTC. It encodes CASSQISGASLEQYF.

CDR3: CASSLDQPTYEQYF. The CDR3, as DNA: TGTGCCAGCAGCTTGGATCAGCCCACCTACGAGCAGTACTTC. J is TRBJ2-7 and V is TRBV5-4; D remains ambiguous. The CDR3 contains 14 residues. The germline CDR1 and CDR2 sequences are SGHNT and YYREEE (reference sequence). Trimming left V 0 bases short and J 2 bases short, with 9 bases between.

The CDR3 region has the DNA TGTGCCAGCAGCCGCGGGACTTCTACCTCCTACGAGCAGTACTTC. Amino acid sequence: CASSRGTSTSYEQYF. V usage is TRBV7-6 and J usage is TRBJ2-7, with D possibly TRBD2 on 6 matching bases. Germline assignment: CDR1 SGHVS and CDR2 FNYEAQ. The CDR3 is made up of 15 amino acids. V was cut by 5 bases and J by 0 bases, with 14 bases left in between.

CDR3 nucleotides: TGCGCCAGCAGCCAAGACCAGGGGCAAGAGACCCAGTACTTC. It translates to CASSQDQGQETQYF. The J gene is TRBJ2-5, the V gene TRBV4-1; a weak D match, TRBD1 (6 bases). CDR3 length: 14 amino acids. V lost 0 bases and J lost 2, with 7 bases in between. CDR1 and CDR2 from the germline V gene are MGHRA and YSYEKL.

The rearrangement joins TRBV28 to TRBJ2-7, with D possibly called TRBD1 or TRBD2 (6 bases each). The V gene lost 7 bases and the J gene lost 6 bases, with 16 bases spanning the gap. The CDR3 runs to 13 residues. Germline values: CDR1 MDHEN, CDR2 SYDVKM. The CDR3 spells CASTLIQGGEQYF. The CDR3 DNA reads TGTGCCAGCACCCTGATACAGGGAGGCGAGCAGTACTTC.